Following are 10 T cell receptor beta chains from one sample sequenced in a study of T cell responses to AZD1222 COVID-19 vaccine. Data came from immunoSEQ multiplex PCR; TCRdb stores just in-frame clones and leaves some out. There are some 150,000 clones in the sample; around nine tenths occur only once, and about 19% lies in the top ten. Source: peripheral blood, taken on day 0 of AZD1222 vaccination. All receptors come from an adult in good health.

The chain has TRBV9 and TRBJ1-3; 9 nucleotides line up with TRBD1. Germline CDR1 SGDLS, CDR2 YYNGEE. The V segment lost 0 bases and the J segment 4 bases; nucleotides outside the gene matches: 8. The CDR3 consists of 17 residues. The CDR3 loop reads CASSVAGTGRAGNTIYF. In DNA form, the CDR3 reads TGTGCCAGCAGCGTAGCAGGGACAGGGAGGGCAGGAAACACCATATATTTT.

V is TRBV11-2 and J is TRBJ2-1; 11 bases map to TRBD2. In germline, CDR1 is SGHAT, CDR2 FQNNGV. V was pared by 5 bases and J by 8 bases, with 5 bases of the junction left unmatched. The CDR3 is 14 amino acids. CDR3 DNA: TGTGCCAGCAGCCTAGCGGGGGGCCCGGATGAGCAGTTCTTC. Its translation is CASSLAGGPDEQFF.

This clone was recorded a few times. The genes are TRBV6-2 or TRBV6-3 and TRBJ2-7, with 9 bases fitting TRBD1. Germline V gives CDR1 MNHEY, CDR2 SVGEGT. The CDR3 covers 16 residues. The trim removed 2 bases at V and 0 bases at J, leaving 5 bases unmatched. Here the CDR3 DNA reads TGTGCCAGCAGTTACCGGTGGGACAGGGTCTCCTACGAGCAGTACTTC. The encoded protein is CASSYRWDRVSYEQYF.

This clone was observed once. The rearrangement links TRBV7-3 to TRBJ1-1; 7 bases align to TRBD1. Germline CDR1 SGHTA, CDR2 FQGTGA. There are 14 residues in the CDR3. V lost 2 bases, J lost 7 bases, and 7 bases stayed unmatched. DNA for the CDR3: TGTGCCAGCAGCTTAGACGATGGGGACAGTGAAGCTTTCTTT. Protein: CASSLDDGDSEAFF.

The chain uses TRBV11-1 and TRBJ2-3; tentatively, D is TRBD2 (6 bases). The CDR3 totals 16 residues. The V gene lost 1 base and the J gene lost 1 base, with 12 bases spanning the gap. The germline V gene encodes CDR1 SGHAT and CDR2 FQDESV (reference sequence). The CDR3 region is CASSLGGGEGTDTQYF. CDR3 nucleotides: TGTGCCAGCAGCTTAGGAGGCGGGGAGGGCACAGATACGCAGTATTTT.

The V gene is TRBV5-1, the J gene TRBJ2-5; 11 bases map to TRBD1. This CDR3 comprises 15 residues. CDR1 and CDR2 from the germline V gene are SGHRS and YFSETQ. The V gene end was trimmed by 4 bases and the J gene end by 5 bases; junction bases not matched to a gene: 7. The CDR3 protein is CASSPGQGAVETQYF. CDR3 sequence (DNA): TGCGCCAGCAGCCCCGGACAGGGGGCTGTTGAGACCCAGTACTTC.

The genes are TRBV7-9 and TRBJ1-1, with D possibly matching TRBD1 (5 bases). The V and J ends lost 4 bases and 0 bases respectively, with 12 bases between them. CDR3 length: 15 amino acids. Per germline, CDR1 SEHNR and CDR2 FQNEAQ (reference sequence). The CDR3 here is CASSWSGSMNTEAFF. Here the CDR3 DNA reads TGTGCCAGCAGCTGGTCAGGGAGTATGAACACTGAAGCTTTCTTT. Using reference TRBV7-9 and TRBJ1-1 for the parts outside the CDR3, the full variable domain is DTGVSQNPRHKITKRGQNVTFRCDPISEHNRLYWYRQTLGQGPEFLTYFQNEAQLEKSRLLSDRFSAERPKGSFSTLEIQRTEQGDSAMYLCASSWSGSMNTEAFFGQGTRLTVV.

Notes on this clone: Other DNA variants within this sample encode the same CDR3. The chain links TRBV9 to TRBJ2-2; perhaps TRBD1 as D (5 bases). V dropped 1 base and J dropped 1 base, with 5 bases sitting between them. The CDR3 loop spans 14 amino acids. Germline V gene data show CDR1 as SGDLS and CDR2 as YYNGEE. CDR3 protein: CASSVTGNTGELFF. CDR3 sequence (DNA): TGTGCCAGCAGCGTAACAGGGAACACCGGGGAGCTGTTTTTT. Complete variable domain (other parts from reference TRBV9 and TRBJ2-2): DSGVTQTPKHLITATGQRVTLRCSPRSGDLSVYWYQQSLDQGLQFLIQYYNGEERAKGNILERFSAQQFPDLHSELNLSSLELGDSALYFCASSVTGNTGELFFGEGSRLTVL.

The V gene is TRBV4-1, the J gene TRBJ2-2, with 7 bases aligning to TRBD2. The CDR3 has 17 amino acids. Germline V gene sequence: CDR1 MGHRA, CDR2 YSYEKL. The trim removed 2 bases at V and 1 base at J, leaving 7 bases unmatched. The CDR3 sequence is CASSQLIRGENTGELFF. CDR3 in DNA: TGCGCCAGCAGCCAATTAATCCGGGGGGAGAACACCGGGGAGCTGTTTTTT.

The rearrangement joins TRBV7-8 to TRBJ1-6; a weak D match, TRBD1 (6 bases). The germline V gene encodes CDR1 SGHVS and CDR2 FQNEAQ. The CDR3 extends over 17 amino acids. Trimming shortened V by 4 bases and J by 8 bases, and 21 bases separated the two germline ends. The CDR3 is CASSSRRGRPQDSPLHF. CDR3 nucleotides: TGTGCCAGCAGCTCCCGCCGGGGGCGACCTCAAGATTCACCCCTCCACTTT.